Here is one T cell receptor (beta chain) with its context. This record comes from a study of response to subunit inactivated influenza vaccine. After removal of 2 bases from V and 11 bases from J, the junction contained 11 bases not matched to a gene. CDR1 is LGHNA and CDR2 is YNFKEQ in the germline V gene. The CDR3 covers 16 residues. TCRdb itself ran the RT-PCR reads through MiXCR, one entry per CDR3 protein. Of 500,000 to 650,000 distinct CDR3 sequences listed, 6% to 9% were seen once; the top ten hold 10% to 15%. This specimen was PBMCs from blood, taken 23 to 25 months after vaccination. The sequence came from a man between 50 and 75 years old who received an inactivated influenza vaccine. This chain uses TRBV4-2 with TRBJ2-1; 11 positions agree with TRBD1. The CDR3 sequence is CASSQPGQGEGWKQFF. The CDR3, as DNA: TGTGCCAGCAGCCAACCGGGACAGGGGGAAGGTTGGAAGCAGTTCTTC.